Shown below are 29 T cell receptor beta chains from a single sample sequenced in a study of technical replicates of blood from a few donors. TCRdb's table, derived via immunoSEQ multiplex PCR, lists solely in-frame clones and lacks some. The table shows around 90,000 clones, with just under 95% occurring only once. The material sequenced was T cells isolated from PBMCs. Every receptor here comes from a human donor in good health.

V and J are TRBV11-2 and TRBJ2-7, with 10 nucleotides matching TRBD1. J was trimmed by 5 bases and V by 5 bases; bases with no gene match: 21. Germline CDR1 and CDR2: SGHAT and FQNNGV. The CDR3 has 19 amino acids. For the CDR3, the DNA is TGTGCCAGCAGCGCCCCGGGACAGGGGAGACGGGAGGGCCTTAACGAGCAGTACTTC. Its translation: CASSAPGQGRREGLNEQYF.

The rearrangement joins TRBV11-2 to TRBJ1-4, with TRBD1 matching over 7 bases. With V trimmed by 4 bases and J by 4 bases, 9 bases remained unmatched. The germline gives CDR1 SGHAT, CDR2 FQNNGV. There are 16 residues in the CDR3. CDR3 sequence: CASSSTTGLFNEKLFF. In nucleotides, the CDR3 is TGTGCCAGCAGCTCGACGACAGGGTTATTTAATGAAAAACTGTTTTTT. Drawing the rest from reference TRBV11-2 and TRBJ1-4, the complete variable domain is EAGVAQSPRYKIIEKRQSVAFWCNPISGHATLYWYQQILGQGPKLLIQFQNNGVVDDSQLPKDRFSAERLKGVDSTLKIQPAKLEDSAVYLCASSSTTGLFNEKLFFGSGTQLSVL.

The genes are TRBV7-3 and TRBJ2-1; the match to TRBD1 covers 7 bases. This CDR3 spans 16 amino acids. J was trimmed by 3 bases and V by 4 bases; bases with no gene match: 9. From germline, CDR1 is SGHTA and CDR2 FQGTGA. The CDR3 spells CASSSPSGQLYNEQFF. CDR3 DNA: TGTGCCAGCAGCTCACCCTCGGGACAGCTCTACAATGAGCAGTTCTTC.

The chain carries TRBV10-3 and TRBJ1-6; D is unresolved. The germline V gene encodes CDR1 ENHRY and CDR2 SYGVKD. The CDR3 sequence is 16 residues long. The V end was cut by 2 bases, the J end by 5 bases, with 13 bases between. This CDR3 is CAISEVGGTNNSPLHF. The CDR3, as DNA: TGTGCCATCAGTGAGGTCGGCGGCACTAATAATTCACCCCTCCACTTT.

The chain carries TRBV7-9 and TRBJ1-1; the D is unclear. CDR1 and CDR2 (germline): SEHNR, FQNEAQ (reference sequence). The CDR3 runs to 14 residues. Trimming took off 3 bases at V and 6 bases at J, with 14 bases between the two ends. CDR3 loop: CASSFEGRPPEAFF. CDR3 coding DNA: TGTGCCAGCAGCTTTGAAGGCAGGCCCCCTGAAGCTTTCTTT.

The chain couples TRBV5-6 to TRBJ2-5, with 7 bases that match TRBD1. The germline gives CDR1 SGHDT, CDR2 YYEEEE. V dropped 4 bases and J dropped 4; count of bases not matched to a gene: 4. The CDR3 is 13 amino acids. The CDR3 sequence: CASSEGTVETQYF. The CDR3 DNA follows: TGTGCCAGCAGCGAGGGGACAGTAGAGACCCAGTACTTC.

As to this clone: The sample holds other DNA sequences that translate to the same CDR3. The genes are TRBV7-9 and TRBJ2-7; no firm D call. This CDR3 has 11 amino acids. Trimming removed 2 bases at V and 4 bases at J, with 3 bases between. Germline V gene data show CDR1 as SEHNR and CDR2 as FQNEAQ (reference sequence). CDR3 sequence (DNA): TGTGCCAGCAGCTTACGGTACGAGCAGTACTTC. Its protein product is CASSLRYEQYF.

This chain links TRBV20-1 with TRBJ2-7, with unresolved D. V lost 0 bases and J 3 bases, leaving 3 bases between the germline ends. This CDR3 is built from 11 residues. The germline V gene encodes CDR1 DFQATT and CDR2 SNEGSKA (reference sequence). CDR3 in DNA: TGCAGTGCTAGAGATATCTACGAGCAGTACTTC. Its translation: CSARDIYEQYF.

The genes are TRBV7-8 and TRBJ2-7, with TRBD2 identical over 10 bases. The CDR3 is 15 amino acids. Germline V gives CDR1 SGHVS, CDR2 FQNEAQ. V gave up 5 bases and J gave up 2 bases; unmatched junction bases: 6. The CDR3 loop is CASSRGTSEPYEQYF. DNA of the CDR3: TGTGCCAGCAGCCGCGGGACTAGCGAACCCTACGAGCAGTACTTC.

V gene TRBV5-1 combines with J gene TRBJ1-3, with TRBD1 identical over 10 bases. The CDR3 spans 15 residues. Germline trimming cut 5 bases from V and 7 bases from J; bases unmatched to any gene: 9. Germline V gene lookup returns CDR1 SGHRS and CDR2 YFSETQ. The DNA of the CDR3 is TGCGCCAGCAGAACCGGGACAGGGGACCGGAACACCATATATTTT. Translated: CASRTGTGDRNTIYF.

This clone has only one observation. The chain recombines TRBV10-1 with TRBJ2-1, with TRBD1 as a possible D gene (8 bases). The V gene lost 0 bases and the J gene lost 8 bases, with 14 bases spanning the gap. CDR3 length: 15 residues. Germline CDR1 WNHNN, CDR2 SYGVQD (reference sequence). The CDR3 region has the DNA TGCGCCAGCAGTGAGTCACAGGGGGGGCCGGATGAGCAGTTCTTC. It specifies CASSESQGGPDEQFF.

J is TRBJ2-5 and V is TRBV7-9; 8 positions match TRBD2. Germline values: CDR1 SEHNR, CDR2 FQNEAQ (reference sequence). The J segment lost 4 bases and the V segment lost 1 base, leaving 11 bases of the junction unmatched. The CDR3 has 17 amino acids. The CDR3: CASSLGPGLVRSETQYF. Here the CDR3 DNA reads TGTGCCAGCAGCTTAGGTCCGGGACTAGTTCGGTCAGAGACCCAGTACTTC.

This clone was counted a single time. This chain links TRBV7-9 with TRBJ1-1; 8 bases line up with TRBD1. The V gene end was trimmed by 0 bases and the J gene end by 0 bases; junction bases not matched to a gene: 3. Germline values: CDR1 SEHNR, CDR2 FQNEAQ (reference sequence). There are 16 residues in the CDR3. This chain's CDR3 is CASSLARTGMNTEAFF. CDR3 DNA sequence: TGTGCCAGCAGCTTAGCTCGGACAGGGATGAACACTGAAGCTTTCTTT. The variable domain in full, completed from reference TRBV7-9 and TRBJ1-1, reads DTGVSQNPRHKITKRGQNVTFRCDPISEHNRLYWYRQTLGQGPEFLTYFQNEAQLEKSRLLSDRFSAERPKGSFSTLEIQRTEQGDSAMYLCASSLARTGMNTEAFFGQGTRLTVV.

This chain joins TRBV7-3 and TRBJ1-2; 7 bases line up with TRBD1. CDR1 is SGHTA, CDR2 FQGTGA, per germline. The CDR3 consists of 17 residues. V shed 0 bases, J shed 1 base, and the junction held 8 bases outside the gene matches. CDR3 sequence reads: CASSLTGGNNVNYGYTF. In nucleotides, the CDR3 is TGTGCCAGCAGCTTAACAGGGGGCAACAACGTTAACTATGGCTACACCTTC. The whole variable domain, filled in from reference TRBV7-3 and TRBJ1-2, reads GAGVSQTPSNKVTEKGKYVELRCDPISGHTALYWYRQSLGQGPEFLIYFQGTGAADDSGLPNDRFFAVRPEGSVSTLKIQRTERGDSAVYLCASSLTGGNNVNYGYTFGSGTRLTVV.

The J gene is TRBJ2-7, the V gene TRBV27; D is possibly TRBD1 (5 bases). V lost 0 bases, J lost 2 bases, and 11 bases lay in between. Germline V gene sequence: CDR1 MNHEY, CDR2 SMNVEV (reference sequence). This CDR3 is built from 15 residues. CDR3 loop: CASSLSRTPTYEQYF. The CDR3 DNA reads TGTGCCAGCAGTTTATCCCGGACACCAACCTACGAGCAGTACTTC.

The chain employs TRBV7-3 and TRBJ1-6; 10 positions agree with TRBD1. V shed 6 bases, J shed 9 bases, and the junction held 5 bases outside the gene matches. The CDR3 is made up of 14 amino acids. Germline V CDR1 and CDR2: SGHTA, FQGTGA. The CDR3 loop is CASRSRDRGSPLHF. The CDR3 region has the DNA TGTGCCAGCAGGTCCCGGGACAGGGGTTCACCCCTCCACTTT.

The chain recombines TRBV5-1 with TRBJ1-2, with TRBD1 matching over 7 bases. With 4 bases clipped from V and 4 bases from J, the junction kept 10 bases outside the gene matches. Germline V CDR1 and CDR2: SGHRS, YFSETQ. The CDR3 has 15 amino acids. CDR3 sequence: CASSAAGTVFYGYTF. The CDR3 coding sequence is TGCGCCAGCAGCGCGGCAGGGACAGTGTTCTATGGCTACACCTTC.

The chain employs TRBV6-1 and TRBJ2-3; D is possibly TRBD1 (5 bases). The germline gives CDR1 MNHNS, CDR2 SASEGT. Trimming cost V 4 bases and J 4 bases, with 9 bases left between them. This CDR3 contains 13 residues. This chain's CDR3 is CASSGGSPDTQYF. The DNA of the CDR3 is TGTGCCAGCAGTGGGGGCAGCCCAGATACGCAGTATTTT.

Worth noting for this clone: The same CDR3 can be traced to other DNA sequences in this sample. The chain links TRBV29-1 to TRBJ2-7, with 7 nucleotides matching TRBD2. V trimming: 6 bases; J trimming: 7 bases; junction bases outside the gene matches: 15. The germline V gene encodes CDR1 SQVTM and CDR2 ANQGSEA. This CDR3 contains 14 residues. For the CDR3, the DNA is TGCAGCGTCCTGGGAAGCGGCGGGGAGGGTGAGCAGTACTTC. Translating gives CSVLGSGGEGEQYF.

This rearrangement joins TRBV7-9 to TRBJ2-5; TRBD1 is a possible D gene (6 bases). The CDR3 is 14 residues long. The germline V and J ends were trimmed by 2 bases and 6 bases, with 13 bases remaining between them. The germline V gene encodes CDR1 SEHNR and CDR2 FQNEAQ (reference sequence). For the CDR3, the DNA is TGTGCCAGCAGCTTAACAGGGCCCGCAAAGACCCAGTACTTC. Amino acids: CASSLTGPAKTQYF.

The chain uses TRBV19 and TRBJ2-1; TRBD1 agrees at 9 bases. Germline trimming cut 3 bases from V and 6 bases from J; bases unmatched to any gene: 12. CDR1 and CDR2 (germline): LNHDA, SQIVND (reference sequence). The CDR3 runs to 17 residues. As DNA, the CDR3 is TGTGCCAGTAGTATTATTGGTAAGGGACAGGGCGCCAATGAGCAGTTCTTC. The encoded protein is CASSIIGKGQGANEQFF.

J is TRBJ1-2 and V is TRBV7-9, with TRBD1 as a possible D gene (5 bases). Germline values: CDR1 SEHNR, CDR2 FQNEAQ (reference sequence). V was shortened by 1 base and J by 4 bases, with 7 bases between the two germline ends. The CDR3 extends over 13 amino acids. The CDR3 DNA sequence: TGTGCCAGCAGCTTAGGACAGAGCTATGGCTACACCTTC. Translating it yields CASSLGQSYGYTF.

This chain links TRBV7-8 with TRBJ2-5; D may be TRBD1 (6 bases). Germline V gene data show CDR1 as SGHVS and CDR2 as FQNEAQ. V was pared by 5 bases and J by 1 base, with 11 bases between. CDR3 length: 14 amino acids. Written as DNA, the CDR3 is TGTGCCAGCAGCAGTGGACAGCTCCAAGAGACCCAGTACTTC. Translating it yields CASSSGQLQETQYF. The whole variable domain, remainder taken from reference TRBV7-8 and TRBJ2-5, is GAGVSQSPRYKVAKRGQDVALRCDPISGHVSLFWYQQALGQGPEFLTYFQNEAQLDKSGLPSDRFFAERPEGSVSTLKIQRTQQEDSAVYLCASSSGQLQETQYFGPGTRLLVL.

The chain has TRBV9 and TRBJ1-5, with a possible D match to TRBD1 (5 bases). Germline V lookup: CDR1 SGDLS, CDR2 YYNGEE. V lost 3 bases, J lost 4 bases, and 11 bases lay in between. This CDR3 contains 14 residues. DNA for the CDR3: TGTGCCAGCAGCGCGGACACCTCAAATCAGCCCCAGCATTTT. Amino acids: CASSADTSNQPQHF.

The chain has TRBV15 and TRBJ2-3, with D possibly being TRBD2 (6 bases). The V end lost 0 bases, the J end lost 10 bases, and 20 bases lay between the germline ends. There are 16 residues in the CDR3. From germline, CDR1 is LNHNV and CDR2 YYDKDF (reference sequence). The CDR3 nucleotides read TGTGCCACCAGCAGAGATAGGCGGGAAGCTGTAAATGCGCAGTATTTT. This encodes CATSRDRREAVNAQYF. The complete variable domain, with remaining parts taken from reference TRBV15 and TRBJ2-3, reads DAMVIQNPRYQVTQFGKPVTLSCSQTLNHNVMYWYQQKSSQAPKLLFHYYDKDFNNEADTPDNFQSRRPNTSFCFLDIRSPGLGDTAMYLCATSRDRREAVNAQYFGPGTRLTVL.

The rearrangement joins TRBV7-6 to TRBJ2-1; 11 bases map to TRBD2. The CDR3 consists of 16 residues. CDR1 is SGHVS, CDR2 FNYEAQ, per germline. V was clipped by 5 bases and J by 5 bases; unmatched bases: 8. CDR3 nucleotides: TGTGCCAGCAGCCCGTATCTAGCGGGGGGAAACAATGAGCAGTTCTTC. This gives the protein CASSPYLAGGNNEQFF.

The V call is TRBV5-1, the J call TRBJ2-1; D perhaps matches TRBD1 (6 bases). Germline V gives CDR1 SGHRS, CDR2 YFSETQ. The V gene lost 6 bases and the J gene lost 2 bases, with 36 bases spanning the gap. This CDR3 region has 22 residues. This chain's CDR3 is CASKVGARTRDGFVGPYNEQFF. The CDR3 DNA sequence: TGCGCCAGCAAAGTGGGGGCCCGGACCCGGGACGGTTTTGTAGGGCCCTACAATGAGCAGTTCTTC. Looking up the rest from reference TRBV5-1 and TRBJ2-1 gives the full variable domain: KAGVTQTPRYLIKTRGQQVTLSCSPISGHRSVSWYQQTPGQGLQFLFEYFSETQRNKGNFPGRFSGRQFSNSRSEMNVSTLELGDSALYLCASKVGARTRDGFVGPYNEQFFGPGTRLTVL.

V gene TRBV5-8 combines with J gene TRBJ2-5, with D tentatively TRBD2 (5 bases). Trimming removed 2 bases at V and 7 bases at J, with 9 bases between. CDR3 length equals 12 residues. Germline values: CDR1 SGHTS, CDR2 YDEGEE. CDR3: CASSFRSGTQYF. As DNA, the CDR3 is TGTGCCAGCAGCTTTCGGAGCGGGACCCAGTACTTC.

The chain carries TRBV28 and TRBJ2-1; D not certain. The CDR3 runs to 13 residues. Trimming cost V 7 bases and J 1 base, with 8 bases left between them. Germline V gene sequence: CDR1 MDHEN, CDR2 SYDVKM. Here the CDR3 DNA reads TGTGCCAGCACCAGAATATCCTACAATGAGCAGTTCTTC. Its translation: CASTRISYNEQFF.